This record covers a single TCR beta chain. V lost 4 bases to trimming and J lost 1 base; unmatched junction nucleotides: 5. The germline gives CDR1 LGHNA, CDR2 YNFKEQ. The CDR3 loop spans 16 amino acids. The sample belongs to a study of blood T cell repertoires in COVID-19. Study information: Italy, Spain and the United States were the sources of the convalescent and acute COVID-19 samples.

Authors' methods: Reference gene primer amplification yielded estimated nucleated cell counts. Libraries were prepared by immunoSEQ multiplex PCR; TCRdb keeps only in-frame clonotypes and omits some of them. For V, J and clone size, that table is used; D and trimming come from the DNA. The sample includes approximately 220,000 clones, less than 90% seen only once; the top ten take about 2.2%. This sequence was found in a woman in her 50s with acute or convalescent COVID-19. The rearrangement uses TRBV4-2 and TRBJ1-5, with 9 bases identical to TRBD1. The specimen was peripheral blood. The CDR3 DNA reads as TGTGCCAGCAGCCTTTCAGACAGGGGGAGCAATCAGCCCCAGCATTTT. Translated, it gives CASSLSDRGSNQPQHF.